This T cell receptor beta chain originates from a study of blood T cell repertoires in COVID-19. Study-level information: Spain, Italy and the United States supplied samples that represented acute and convalescent COVID-19. T cells, B-cell-depleted T cells, or PBMCs provided the cDNA or gDNA that served as material.

CDR1 and CDR2 from the germline V gene are SGHRS and YFSETQ. V lost 1 base, J lost 0 bases, and 2 bases stayed unmatched. CDR3 length: 15 residues. Only one count was recorded for this clone. This table comes from immunoSEQ multiplex PCR, and its TCRdb copy is limited to in-frame clones, with some not included. Among approximately 360,000 clones listed, around 90% were seen once. J is TRBJ2-3 and V is TRBV5-1, with 7 bases lining up with TRBD2. The clonotype comes from a man aged 18 to 30 with active or convalescent COVID-19. Sequencing input: peripheral blood. CDR3 DNA: TGCGCCAGCAGCTTGACAGCGGGAAGCACAGATACGCAGTATTTT. Its protein product is CASSLTAGSTDTQYF.